The 15 T cell receptor beta chains below come from one sample, sequenced in a study of blood T cell repertoires in COVID-19. The assay was immunoSEQ multiplex PCR, and TCRdb's table has in-frame clones only and misses some. The sample has some 240,000 clones; 75% to 85% are singletons. The specimen sequenced was peripheral blood. These receptors all come from a woman aged 40 to 55 who had recovered from COVID-19.

This clone was counted only a few times. The CDR3 reads CASSLEVFLASPLHF. CDR3 sequence (DNA): TGTGCCAGCAGCTTAGAAGTCTTCCTGGCCTCACCCCTCCACTTT. J is TRBJ1-6 and V is TRBV7-2, with D uncertain. V lost 1 base, J lost 10 bases, and 14 bases lay in between. The germline gives CDR1 SGHTA, CDR2 FQGNSA. This CDR3 contains 15 residues.

The chain joins TRBV18 to TRBJ2-1, with D possibly TRBD2 on 6 matching bases. The V end lost 3 bases, the J end lost 10 bases, and 13 bases lay between the germline ends. CDR3 length: 13 residues. In germline, CDR1 is KGHSH, CDR2 LQKENI. The DNA for the CDR3 is TGTGCCAGCTCACCGAGGGACCGGGGGGAGCAGTTCTTC. Protein sequence: CASSPRDRGEQFF.

The chain combines TRBV12-3 or TRBV12-4 with TRBJ1-2; tentative D call: TRBD1 (5 bases). V was cut by 5 bases and J by 3 bases, with 10 bases left in between. The CDR3 contains 13 residues. This CDR3 reads CASSGDRDYGYTF. As DNA, the CDR3 is TGTGCCAGCAGTGGCGACAGAGACTATGGCTACACCTTC.

This chain joins TRBV27 and TRBJ2-1; 13 bases align to TRBD2. This CDR3 comprises 17 residues. J lost 6 bases, V lost 5 bases, and 10 bases had no gene match. Germline V lookup: CDR1 MNHEY, CDR2 SMNVEV (reference sequence). CDR3 nucleotides: TGTGCCAGCAGTCCCTGGACTAGCGGGAGCCAGGGCAATGAGCAGTTCTTC. It encodes CASSPWTSGSQGNEQFF.

The rearrangement joins TRBV30 to TRBJ1-3; tentatively, D is TRBD1 (5 bases). This CDR3 region has 17 residues. V was cut by 3 bases and J by 4 bases, with 22 bases left in between. Germline V CDR1 and CDR2: GTSNPN, SVGIG (reference sequence). CDR3 loop: CAWSLPTPGLRGNTIYF. The CDR3 DNA reads as TGTGCCTGGAGCCTCCCTACCCCGGGACTAAGGGGAAACACCATATATTTT.

The V call is TRBV7-2, the J call TRBJ1-2; D not certain. Germline V gene lookup returns CDR1 SGHTA and CDR2 FQGNSA. The CDR3 consists of 17 residues. The germline V and J ends were trimmed by 5 bases and 4 bases, with 23 bases remaining between them. DNA for the CDR3: TGTGCCAGCAGCGATAGGTCGATTCGGGATGTGAGCTATGGCTACACCTTC. Protein product: CASSDRSIRDVSYGYTF.

The V and J genes are TRBV13 and TRBJ2-7; 8 positions match TRBD1. The V gene end was trimmed by 5 bases and the J gene end by 0 bases; junction bases not matched to a gene: 3. CDR1 and CDR2 (germline): PRHDT, FYEKMQ (reference sequence). The CDR3 covers 14 residues. The CDR3 is CASSRQGTSYEQYF. The CDR3 DNA is TGTGCCAGCAGCCGACAGGGGACCTCCTACGAGCAGTACTTC.

The V call is TRBV6-2 or TRBV6-3, the J call TRBJ2-2; D is unclear. V was cut by 4 bases and J by 5 bases, with 14 bases left in between. There are 15 residues in the CDR3. Germline lookup yields CDR1 MNHEY and CDR2 SVGEGT. The CDR3: CASSLRRQRTGELFF. CDR3 bases: TGTGCCAGCAGTTTGCGCAGGCAAAGGACCGGGGAGCTGTTTTTT.

The CDR3 here is CASSDTGGRRDEQFF. For the CDR3, the DNA is TGTGCCAGCAGTGATACGGGGGGCCGGAGGGATGAGCAGTTCTTC. V usage is TRBV2 and J usage is TRBJ2-1, with TRBD2 as a possible D gene (7 bases). The V end lost 3 bases, the J end lost 8 bases, and 17 bases lay between the germline ends. There are 15 residues in the CDR3. Germline assignment: CDR1 SNHLY and CDR2 FYNNEI.

The rearrangement uses TRBV7-2 and TRBJ2-2, with D possibly matching TRBD1 (6 bases). V was clipped by 5 bases and J by 5 bases, with 12 bases between them. The CDR3 contains 14 residues. CDR1 and CDR2 (germline): SGHTA, FQGNSA. This chain's CDR3 is CASSPSQGTGELFF. The CDR3 DNA reads as TGTGCCAGCAGCCCATCACAGGGTACCGGGGAGCTGTTTTTT.

The chain uses TRBV18 and TRBJ2-4; TRBD2 aligns across 10 bases. Looked up from germline, CDR1 is KGHSH and CDR2 is LQKENI. V lost 1 base to trimming and J lost 9 bases; unmatched junction nucleotides: 12. CDR3 length: 17 amino acids. The CDR3 DNA is TGTGCCAGCTCACCACGGTCCGCTAGCGGGGGCACAAGCATTCAGTACTTC. Translated: CASSPRSASGGTSIQYF.

J is TRBJ1-4 and V is TRBV9; D is unresolved. Germline V gene lookup returns CDR1 SGDLS and CDR2 YYNGEE. CDR3 length: 15 amino acids. The V end lost 3 bases, the J end lost 0 bases, and 9 bases lay between the germline ends. CDR3 region: CASSGLSATNEKLFF. For the CDR3, the DNA is TGTGCCAGCAGCGGACTCAGTGCAACTAATGAAAAACTGTTTTTT. Using reference TRBV9 and TRBJ1-4 for the parts outside the CDR3, the full variable domain is DSGVTQTPKHLITATGQRVTLRCSPRSGDLSVYWYQQSLDQGLQFLIQYYNGEERAKGNILERFSAQQFPDLHSELNLSSLELGDSALYFCASSGLSATNEKLFFGSGTQLSVL.

The chain couples TRBV4-3 to TRBJ1-2, with no clear D. The germline V gene encodes CDR1 LGHNA and CDR2 YSLEER. The CDR3 is made up of 16 amino acids. Trimming took 0 bases from V and 4 from J, leaving 15 bases between them. In DNA, the CDR3 is TGCGCCAGCAGCCAAGATTACGACAAAACCTTCTATGGCTACACCTTC. Protein product: CASSQDYDKTFYGYTF.

This chain connects TRBV4-2 to TRBJ1-1; D perhaps matches TRBD1 (6 bases). CDR1 is LGHNA, CDR2 YNFKEQ, per germline. V lost 1 base to trimming and J lost 0 bases, with 6 bases between them. The CDR3 is 14 residues long. The CDR3 DNA sequence: TGTGCCAGCAGCCAAGGACAGGTGAACACTGAAGCTTTCTTT. It translates to CASSQGQVNTEAFF.

CDR3 residues: CASSPLDSSTYTDTQYF. The CDR3 DNA reads as TGTGCCAGCTCACCACTCGACTCGTCTACCTACACAGATACGCAGTATTTT. The rearrangement joins TRBV18 to TRBJ2-3; no definite D call. Per the germline V gene, CDR1 is KGHSH and CDR2 is LQKENI. The CDR3 is made up of 17 amino acids. The ends were cut back, 1 base at V and 2 bases at J, with 16 bases in the middle.